A single sample gave rise to the 9 T cell receptor beta chains below, sequenced in a study of shared clonotypes between healthy human individuals. TCRdb keeps only in-frame clones here, not all; method: immunoSEQ multiplex PCR. There are fewer than 700,000 clones in the sample; roughly 79% occur only once, and 12% lies in the top ten. The sequenced material came from PBMCs. Receptors were obtained from a woman aged 40 to 55 in good health. Some clones in this sample may be carry-over from other donors' samples.

This clone was seen just once. The junction shows a germline mismatch at one end, possibly a read error. The rearrangement links TRBV5-4 to TRBJ2-2, with D hard to call. Germline V gene lookup returns CDR1 SGHNT and CDR2 YYREEE (reference sequence). The CDR3 loop spans 15 amino acids. The DNA for the CDR3 is TGTGTCAGCAGCTCTTCCAGAGCGAACACCGGGGAGCTGTTTTTT. Encoded protein: CVSSSSRANTGELFF.

The chain employs TRBV5-1 and TRBJ2-2, with 7 nucleotides matching TRBD2. Germline CDR1 SGHRS, CDR2 YFSETQ. Germline trimming cut 4 bases from V and 0 bases from J; bases unmatched to any gene: 3. The CDR3 loop spans 15 amino acids. The CDR3 spells CASSRGLPNTGELFF. CDR3 bases: TGCGCCAGCAGCAGGGGACTACCGAACACCGGGGAGCTGTTTTTT.

This clone was detected a few times. Other DNA sequences within the sample encode an identical CDR3. V usage is TRBV29-1 and J usage is TRBJ2-5; 11 bases line up with TRBD2. The DNA end lines up better with TRBJ2-7; the J call may be wrong. CDR3 length: 13 residues. Looked up from germline, CDR1 is SQVTM and CDR2 is ANQGSEA. The DNA for the CDR3 is TGCAGCGCACTAGCGGGAGCGATTTCCGAGCAGTACTTC. Protein product: CSALAGAISEQYF.

In the case of this clone: This sample includes further DNA sequences coding for the same CDR3. The rearrangement links TRBV30 to TRBJ2-2, with 9 bases matching TRBD1. This CDR3 comprises 15 residues. Looked up from germline, CDR1 is GTSNPN and CDR2 is SVGIG (reference sequence). Trimming took 2 bases from V and 4 from J; bases not matched to a gene: 5. The CDR3 sequence: CAWSFRDRVTGELFF. The CDR3, as DNA: TGTGCCTGGAGTTTCCGGGACAGGGTCACCGGGGAGCTGTTTTTT.

J is TRBJ2-7 and V is TRBV13; 10 positions agree with TRBD2. The CDR3 runs 18 residues. Germline V gene lookup returns CDR1 PRHDT and CDR2 FYEKMQ (reference sequence). Losses at the gene ends were 3 bases for V and 4 bases for J; bases not matched to a gene: 15. In DNA form, the CDR3 reads TGTGCCAGCAGCTTGACAGGGTTGGGGCTAGCGGGAGCTTACGAGCAGTACTTC. Its protein is CASSLTGLGLAGAYEQYF.

The chain couples TRBV5-4 to TRBJ1-1; TRBD1 matches 11 bases. CDR3 length: 16 residues. V was clipped by 4 bases and J by 0 bases; unmatched bases: 5. In germline, CDR1 is SGHNT, CDR2 YYREEE (reference sequence). The CDR3 protein is CASSLGQGALNTEAFF. In DNA form, the CDR3 reads TGTGCCAGCAGCCTCGGACAGGGGGCCTTGAACACTGAAGCTTTCTTT.

This rearrangement joins TRBV9 to TRBJ2-7; 11 bases align to TRBD2. The V segment lost 1 base and the J segment 0 bases; nucleotides outside the gene matches: 12. The CDR3 has 19 amino acids. Germline values: CDR1 SGDLS, CDR2 YYNGEE. This CDR3 reads CASSVPPPSGRRSSYEQYF. CDR3 coding DNA: TGTGCCAGCAGCGTACCCCCCCCTAGCGGGAGGAGGAGCTCCTACGAGCAGTACTTC.

In the case of this clone: With a much larger clone just one base away, this may be a read error. The sample has other DNA sequences that encode this CDR3 too. This rearrangement joins TRBV9 to TRBJ2-2; D gene uncertain. Germline V gene data show CDR1 as SGDLS and CDR2 as YYNGEE. This CDR3 comprises 14 residues. Trimming took off 4 bases at V and 8 bases at J, with 15 bases between the two ends. CDR3 amino acids: CASSPSTDTGELFF. The DNA of the CDR3 is TGTGCCAGCAGCCCTAGTACAGATACAGGGGAGCTGTTTTTT.

The CDR3 here is CAIRGDMNTEAFF. The CDR3 region has the DNA TGTGCCATCCGCGGGGACATGAACACTGAAGCTTTCTTT. The chain links TRBV10-3 to TRBJ1-1; D possibly corresponds to TRBD1 (6 bases). There are 13 residues in the CDR3. Germline CDR1 ENHRY, CDR2 SYGVKD. V lost 8 bases to trimming and J lost 0 bases, with 10 bases between them.